One sample yielded the 8 T cell receptor beta chains listed below, sequenced in a study of blood T cell repertoires in COVID-19. TCRdb's copy holds only in-frame clones and misses some; the assay was immunoSEQ multiplex PCR. The sample has approximately 330,000 clones; over 75% are singletons. The sample comprised peripheral blood. The receptors were sampled from a woman aged 50 to 60 with active or convalescent COVID-19.

The chain joins TRBV4-3 to TRBJ1-2; D gene unclear. V lost 0 bases and J lost 3, with 11 bases in between. Germline V gives CDR1 LGHNA, CDR2 YSLEER. The CDR3 runs to 15 residues. This CDR3 reads CASSQEGWQDYGYTF. CDR3 coding DNA: TGCGCCAGCAGCCAAGAAGGATGGCAGGACTATGGCTACACCTTC.

The rearrangement links TRBV5-4 to TRBJ2-4, with a weak D call TRBD2 (5 bases). Looked up from germline, CDR1 is SGHNT and CDR2 is YYREEE (reference sequence). The CDR3 is 16 amino acids. Deletions cut 0 bases from V and 9 bases from J, with 19 bases between. The DNA of the CDR3 is TGTGCCAGCAGCTTGGCACTACCCAGGACCCGGGGCATTCAGTACTTC. As protein: CASSLALPRTRGIQYF.

The chain joins TRBV6-2 or TRBV6-3 to TRBJ2-1, with 9 bases fitting TRBD2. The junction had 3 bases not matched to a gene; V was cut back by 5 bases and J by 4 bases. The length of the CDR3 is 14 residues. Germline lookup yields CDR1 MNHEY and CDR2 SVGEGT. In DNA, the CDR3 is TGTGCCAGCAGTGTAGCGGGGGTTTACAATGAGCAGTTCTTC. This translates into CASSVAGVYNEQFF.

The gene calls are TRBV7-2 and TRBJ2-7; D possibly corresponds to TRBD1 (5 bases). The ends were cut back, 8 bases at V and 6 bases at J, with 20 bases in the middle. In germline, CDR1 is SGHTA, CDR2 FQGNSA. The CDR3 consists of 14 residues. Written as DNA, the CDR3 is TGTGCCAGCGGAGCGCAGGGTCGGGCTTCCGAGCAGTACTTC. This sequence encodes CASGAQGRASEQYF.

The chain's CDR3 is CASSSQGAQGEAFF. CDR3 in DNA: TGTGCCAGCAGCTCCCAGGGGGCCCAGGGTGAAGCTTTCTTT. This chain joins TRBV7-2 and TRBJ1-1, with 8 nucleotides matching TRBD1. The CDR3 consists of 14 residues. Trimming removed 4 bases from V and 7 bases from J; junction bases left unmatched: 8. The germline CDR1 and CDR2 sequences are SGHTA and FQGNSA.

The V and J genes are TRBV20-1 and TRBJ2-7, with TRBD2 matching 13 bases. Germline V gene sequence: CDR1 DFQATT, CDR2 SNEGSKA (reference sequence). V was clipped by 3 bases and J by 7 bases; unmatched bases: 12. This CDR3 region has 16 residues. The CDR3 region has the DNA TGCAGTGCTAGTTGGACTAGCGGGAGAAGGGTGAGGGAGCAGTACTTC. Amino acids: CSASWTSGRRVREQYF.

The rearrangement uses TRBV19 and TRBJ1-2, with D perhaps TRBD1 (5 bases). Germline V gene lookup returns CDR1 LNHDA and CDR2 SQIVND (reference sequence). V lost 6 bases to trimming and J lost 4 bases, with 15 bases between them. The length of the CDR3 is 14 residues. The CDR3 region is CASRQRTRSYGYTF. Here the CDR3 DNA reads TGTGCCAGTAGACAAAGGACACGAAGCTATGGCTACACCTTC.

This clone appeared once. This chain links TRBV6-6 with TRBJ1-3; TRBD1 is a possible D gene (6 bases). This CDR3 is 14 amino acids long. Germline CDR1 reads MNHNY; CDR2 reads SVGAGI (reference sequence). V gave up 6 bases and J gave up 1 base, with 10 bases separating them. The CDR3 DNA reads TGTGCCAGCAGACCTGGACAGTCTGGAAACACCATATATTTT. This translates into CASRPGQSGNTIYF.